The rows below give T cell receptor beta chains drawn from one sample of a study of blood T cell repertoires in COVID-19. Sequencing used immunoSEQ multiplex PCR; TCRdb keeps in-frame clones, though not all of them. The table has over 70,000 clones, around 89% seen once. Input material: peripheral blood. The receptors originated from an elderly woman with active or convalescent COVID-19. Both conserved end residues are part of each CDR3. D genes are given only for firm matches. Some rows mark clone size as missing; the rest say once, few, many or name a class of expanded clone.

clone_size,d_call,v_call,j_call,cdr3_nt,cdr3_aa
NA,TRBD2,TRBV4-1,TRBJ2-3,TGCGCCAGCAGACAAGGATGGACTAGCGGATCTACTAGCACAGATACGCAGTATTTT,CASRQGWTSGSTSTDTQYF
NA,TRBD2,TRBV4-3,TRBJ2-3,TGCGCCAGCAGCCAACTAGCGGGGGCGGACACAGATACGCAGTATTTT,CASSQLAGADTDTQYF
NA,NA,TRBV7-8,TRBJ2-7,TGTGCCAGCAGCTTAGCGGGGGGCGAGCAGTACTTC,CASSLAGGEQYF
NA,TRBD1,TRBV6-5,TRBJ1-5,TGTGTCGTGGACAGGGAGGGCAATCAGCCCCAGCATTTT,CVVDREGNQPQHF
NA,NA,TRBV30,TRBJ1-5,TGTGCCTGGAGTGTAGGGGCTCAGCCCCAGCATTTT,CAWSVGAQPQHF
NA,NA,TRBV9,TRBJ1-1,TGTGCCAGCAGCGCTTCGTTGAACACTGAAGCTTTCTTT,CASSASLNTEAFF
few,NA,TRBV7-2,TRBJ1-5,TGTGCCAGCAGCTTAGGCGGGGGGGGTCAGCCCCAGCATTTT,CASSLGGGGQPQHF
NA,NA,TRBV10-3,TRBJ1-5,TGTGCCATCAGTGAGTCACGCGCGGCGGCCAGCAATCAGCCCCAGCATTTT,CAISESRAAASNQPQHF
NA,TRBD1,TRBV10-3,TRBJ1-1,TGTGCCAGCCAACAGGGGGGGGGCACTGAAGCTTTCTTT,CASQQGGGTEAFF
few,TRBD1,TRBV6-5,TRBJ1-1,TGTGCCAGCAGAAGGACAGGGGCAAACACTGAAGCTTTCTTT,CASRRTGANTEAFF
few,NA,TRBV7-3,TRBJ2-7,TGTGCCAGCAGCTTAGAGCCAGAGGTCGAGCAGTACTTC,CASSLEPEVEQYF
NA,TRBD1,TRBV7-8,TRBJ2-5,TGTGCCAGCAGCTTAGTAACCGGGACAGGGACAGAGACCCAGTACTTC,CASSLVTGTGTETQYF
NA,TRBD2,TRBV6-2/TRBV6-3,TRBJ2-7,TGTGCCAGCAGTTACTCTCGGGGATTAGCGGGCTACGAGCAGTACTTC,CASSYSRGLAGYEQYF
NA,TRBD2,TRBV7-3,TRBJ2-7,TGTGCCAGCAGCCGCGATCTGACTAGCGGGAGGAACGAGCAGTACTTC,CASSRDLTSGRNEQYF
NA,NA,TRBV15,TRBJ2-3,TGTGCCACCAGCAGCCCAGCAGATACGCAGTATTTT,CATSSPADTQYF
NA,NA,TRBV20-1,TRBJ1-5,TGCAGTGCTACAGGTGGGCAGCCCCAGCATTTT,CSATGGQPQHF
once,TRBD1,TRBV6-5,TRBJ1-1,TGTGCCAGCAGTCTTAGGGACAGCAACACTGAAGCTTTCTTT,CASSLRDSNTEAFF
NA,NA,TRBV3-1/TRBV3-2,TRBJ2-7,TGTGCCAGCAGCCGGGGAGGCGGGAACTACGAGCAGTACTTC,CASSRGGGNYEQYF
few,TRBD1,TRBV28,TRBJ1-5,TGTGCCAGCACTCAGCTGGGACAGGGCAATCAGCCCCAGCATTTT,CASTQLGQGNQPQHF
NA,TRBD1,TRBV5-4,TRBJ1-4,TGTGCCAGCAGCTTGTCCCGGGACAGGGGGCGCGGAGAAAAACTGTTTTTT,CASSLSRDRGRGEKLFF
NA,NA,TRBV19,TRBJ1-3,TGTGCCAGTAGTGGGGCGGCATTCTCTGGAAACACCATATATTTT,CASSGAAFSGNTIYF
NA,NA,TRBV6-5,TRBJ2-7,TGTGCCAGCAGTTATAACGGAGGGGCGGACGAGCAGTACTTC,CASSYNGGADEQYF
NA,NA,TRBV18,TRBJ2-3,TGTGCCAGCTCACCCCAACAGGGAGATACGCAGTATTTT,CASSPQQGDTQYF
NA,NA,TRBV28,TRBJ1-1,TGTGCCAGCAGTTTTTGGGGGAGGGACACTGAAGCTTTCTTT,CASSFWGRDTEAFF
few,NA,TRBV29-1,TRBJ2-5,TGCAGCGTTGAAACCGGGATAGAGACCCAGTACTTC,CSVETGIETQYF
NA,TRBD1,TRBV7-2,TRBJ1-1,TGTGCCAGCAGCTTAGATTTGAGGGGGCCTGAAGCTTTCTTT,CASSLDLRGPEAFF
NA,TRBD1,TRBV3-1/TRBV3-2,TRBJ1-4,TGTGCCAGCAGCAATCTGGGGACAGGGGAAGAAAAACTGTTTTTT,CASSNLGTGEEKLFF
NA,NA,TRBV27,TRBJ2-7,TGTGCCAGCACCCGGAGGGGAGGCAGTAGCGAGCAGTACTTC,CASTRRGGSSEQYF
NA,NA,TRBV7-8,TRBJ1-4,TGTGCCAGCAGCGCGGAACTTAATGAAAAACTGTTTTTT,CASSAELNEKLFF
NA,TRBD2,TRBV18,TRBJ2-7,TGTGCCAGCTCAAAGCTAGCGGGAGGCGGCGAGCAGTACTTC,CASSKLAGGGEQYF
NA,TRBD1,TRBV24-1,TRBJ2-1,TGTGCCACCAGTGGGACAGGGGGCGACTCGTACAATGAGCAGTTCTTC,CATSGTGGDSYNEQFF
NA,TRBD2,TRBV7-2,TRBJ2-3,TGTGCCAGCAGCTCCCCGCCGGGACTAGTCACAGATACGCAGTATTTT,CASSSPPGLVTDTQYF
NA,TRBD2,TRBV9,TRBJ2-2,TGTGCCAGCAGTCCCGGACTAGCGGGAGCCGGGGAGCTGTTTTTT,CASSPGLAGAGELFF
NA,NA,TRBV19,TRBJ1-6,TGTGCCAGTACCACCCTCGGCGGGGGCGTTTCACCCCTCCACTTT,CASTTLGGGVSPLHF
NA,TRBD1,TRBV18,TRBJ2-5,TGTGCCAGCGCGGACAGGGATCAAGAGACCCAGTACTTC,CASADRDQETQYF
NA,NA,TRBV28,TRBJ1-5,TGTGCCAGCAGTCCCCACCGACTGGGAGGCAATCAGCCCCAGCATTTT,CASSPHRLGGNQPQHF
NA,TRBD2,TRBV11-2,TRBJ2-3,TGTGCCAGCAGCTTGGGACTAGCGGGAGGGGGTCGGACAGATACGCAGTATTTT,CASSLGLAGGGRTDTQYF
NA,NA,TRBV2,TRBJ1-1,TGTGCCAGCAGTGGTGACAGGAACACTGAAGCTTTCTTT,CASSGDRNTEAFF
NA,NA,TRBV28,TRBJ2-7,TGTGCCAGCATTCTAACGGGGGTTGACGAGCAGTACTTC,CASILTGVDEQYF
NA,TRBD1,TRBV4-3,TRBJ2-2,TGCGCCAGCAGCCAGGGACAGTTGAACACCGGGGAGCTGTTTTTT,CASSQGQLNTGELFF
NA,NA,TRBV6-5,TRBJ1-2,TGTGCCAGCAGTTACGCCGGGCCACAGGACTATGGCTACACCTTC,CASSYAGPQDYGYTF
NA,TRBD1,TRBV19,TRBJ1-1,TGTGCCAGTAAGAGGACAGGGGCGAGTGGAGCTTTCTTT,CASKRTGASGAFF
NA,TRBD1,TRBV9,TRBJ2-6,TGTGCCAGCAGCCTTGGGACAGGGGGCAGCTCTGGGGCCAACGTCCTGACTTTC,CASSLGTGGSSGANVLTF
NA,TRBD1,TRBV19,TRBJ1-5,TGTGCCAGTAATAAAAGGACAGGGGACGATCAGCCCCAGCATTTT,CASNKRTGDDQPQHF
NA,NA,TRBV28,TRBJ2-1,TGTGCCAGCAGTTTATACCTAGCCCTAGGCGATGAGCAGTTCTTC,CASSLYLALGDEQFF
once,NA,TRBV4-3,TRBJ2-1,TGCGCCAGCAGCACCCGGGACTCTAAAGATGAGCAGTTCTTC,CASSTRDSKDEQFF